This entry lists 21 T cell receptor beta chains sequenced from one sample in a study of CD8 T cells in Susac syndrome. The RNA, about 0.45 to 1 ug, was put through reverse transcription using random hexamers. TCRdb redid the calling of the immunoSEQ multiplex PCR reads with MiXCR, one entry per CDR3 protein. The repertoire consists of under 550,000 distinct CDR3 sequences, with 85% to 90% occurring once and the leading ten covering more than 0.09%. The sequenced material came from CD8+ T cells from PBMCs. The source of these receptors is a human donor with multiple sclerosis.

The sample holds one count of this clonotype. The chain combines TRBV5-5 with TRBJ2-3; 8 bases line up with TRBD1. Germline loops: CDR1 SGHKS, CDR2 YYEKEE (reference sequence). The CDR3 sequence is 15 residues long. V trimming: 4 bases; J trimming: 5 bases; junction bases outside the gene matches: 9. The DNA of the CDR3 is TGTGCCAGCAGCGCTGCCCGTACAGGGGGAGATACGCAGTATTTT. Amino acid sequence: CASSAARTGGDTQYF.

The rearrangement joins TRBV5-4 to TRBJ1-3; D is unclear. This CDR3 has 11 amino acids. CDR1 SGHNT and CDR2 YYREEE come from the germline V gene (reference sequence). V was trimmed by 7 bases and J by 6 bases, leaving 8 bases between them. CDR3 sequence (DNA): TGTGCCAGCGGATCCGAAAACACCATATATTTT. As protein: CASGSENTIYF.

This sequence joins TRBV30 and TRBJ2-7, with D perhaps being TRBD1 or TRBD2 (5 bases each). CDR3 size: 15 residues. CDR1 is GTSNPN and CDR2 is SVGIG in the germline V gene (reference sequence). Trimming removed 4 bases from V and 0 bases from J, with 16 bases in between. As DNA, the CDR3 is TGTGCCTGGACCTTAGGGGAGTTACACTCCTACGAGCAGTACTTC. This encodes CAWTLGELHSYEQYF.

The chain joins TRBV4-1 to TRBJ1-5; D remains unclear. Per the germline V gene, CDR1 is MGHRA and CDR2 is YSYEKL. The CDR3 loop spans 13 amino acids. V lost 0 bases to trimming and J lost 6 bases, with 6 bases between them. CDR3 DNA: TGCGCCAGCAGCCAAGATCCATCTCAGCCCCAGCATTTT. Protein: CASSQDPSQPQHF.

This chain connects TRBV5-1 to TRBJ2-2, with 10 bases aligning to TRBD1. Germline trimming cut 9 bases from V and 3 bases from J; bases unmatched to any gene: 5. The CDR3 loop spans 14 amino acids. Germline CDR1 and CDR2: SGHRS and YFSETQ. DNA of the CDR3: TGCGCCAACGTGGGGACAGGGGACACCGGGGAGCTGTTTTTT. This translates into CANVGTGDTGELFF.

The DNA of the CDR3 is TGTGCCAGCAGTTTAGGGGACAGCCTCCCTGGGGCCAACGTCCTGACTTTC. This sequence encodes CASSLGDSLPGANVLTF. The chain has TRBV28 and TRBJ2-6; TRBD1 agrees at 7 bases. The CDR3 totals 17 residues. In germline, CDR1 is MDHEN, CDR2 SYDVKM. Trimming at V came to 2 bases and at J to 2 bases, leaving 6 bases not matched to a gene.

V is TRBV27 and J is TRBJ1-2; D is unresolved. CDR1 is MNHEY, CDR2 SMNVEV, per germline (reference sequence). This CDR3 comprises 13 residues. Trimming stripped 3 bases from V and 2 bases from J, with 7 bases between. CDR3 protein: CASSFGANYGYTF. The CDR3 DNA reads TGTGCCAGCAGTTTTGGTGCCAACTATGGCTACACCTTC.

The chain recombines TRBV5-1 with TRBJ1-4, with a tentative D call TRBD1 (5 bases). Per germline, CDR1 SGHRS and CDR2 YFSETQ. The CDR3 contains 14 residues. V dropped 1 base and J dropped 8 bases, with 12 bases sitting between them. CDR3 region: CASSLPGPREKLFF. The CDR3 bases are TGCGCCAGCAGCTTGCCAGGGCCCCGAGAAAAACTGTTTTTT.

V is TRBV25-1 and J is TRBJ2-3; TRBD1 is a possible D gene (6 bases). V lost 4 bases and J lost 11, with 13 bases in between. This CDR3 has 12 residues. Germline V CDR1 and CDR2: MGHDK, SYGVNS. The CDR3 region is CASSGGQSGQYF. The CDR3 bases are TGTGCCAGCAGTGGAGGACAGTCCGGGCAGTATTTT.

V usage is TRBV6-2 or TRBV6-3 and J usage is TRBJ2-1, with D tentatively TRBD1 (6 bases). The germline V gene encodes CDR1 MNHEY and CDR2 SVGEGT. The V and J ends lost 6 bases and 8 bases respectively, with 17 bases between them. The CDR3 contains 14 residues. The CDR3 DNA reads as TGTGCCAGCAGACCTACCCGGGACATAGATGAGCAGTTCTTC. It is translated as CASRPTRDIDEQFF.

Here the CDR3 DNA reads TGTGCCAGCAGCCAACCGGGACAGGTCTACGAGCAGTACTTC. This translates into CASSQPGQVYEQYF. The V call is TRBV3-1, the J call TRBJ2-7, with 8 bases fitting TRBD1. The CDR3 contains 14 residues. The V segment lost 2 bases and the J segment 3 bases; nucleotides outside the gene matches: 3. The germline V gene encodes CDR1 LGHDT and CDR2 YNNKEL (reference sequence).

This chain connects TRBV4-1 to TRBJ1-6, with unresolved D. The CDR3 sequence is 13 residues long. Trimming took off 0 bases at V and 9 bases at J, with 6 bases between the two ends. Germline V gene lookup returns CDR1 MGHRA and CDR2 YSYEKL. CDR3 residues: CASSQDRGSPLHF. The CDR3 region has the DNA TGCGCCAGCAGCCAAGACCGAGGTTCACCCCTCCACTTT.

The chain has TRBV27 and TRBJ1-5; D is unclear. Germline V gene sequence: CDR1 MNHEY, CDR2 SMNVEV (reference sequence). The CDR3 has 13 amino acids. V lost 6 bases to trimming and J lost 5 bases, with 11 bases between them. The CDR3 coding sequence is TGTGCCAGCAGCCTAAGGGAGTATCAGCCCCAGCATTTT. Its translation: CASSLREYQPQHF.

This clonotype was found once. The CDR3 region is CATIQGSGTGELFF. The CDR3 DNA reads as TGTGCCACCATACAGGGTTCGGGCACCGGGGAGCTGTTTTTT. The J gene is TRBJ2-2, the V gene TRBV19; the D gene is possibly TRBD1 (6 bases). Trimming removed 10 bases at V and 4 bases at J, with 16 bases between. This CDR3 has 14 residues. The germline CDR1 and CDR2 sequences are LNHDA and SQIVND (reference sequence).

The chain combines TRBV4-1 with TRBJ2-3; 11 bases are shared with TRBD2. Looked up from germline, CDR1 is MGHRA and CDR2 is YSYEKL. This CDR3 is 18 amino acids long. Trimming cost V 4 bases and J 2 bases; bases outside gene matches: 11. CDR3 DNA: TGCGCCAGCAGCCGTATAGCGGGAGGGCCTAGGGACACAGATACGCAGTATTTT. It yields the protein CASSRIAGGPRDTDTQYF.

DNA for the CDR3: TGTGCCAGCAGAAACAGGGCCCCGCGTGCCCTGAACACTGAAGCTTTCTTT. Its translation is CASRNRAPRALNTEAFF. The rearrangement joins TRBV28 to TRBJ1-1, with D possibly being TRBD1 (6 bases). The germline V and J ends were trimmed by 6 bases and 0 bases, with 20 bases remaining between them. Germline V gives CDR1 MDHEN, CDR2 SYDVKM. CDR3 length: 17 residues.

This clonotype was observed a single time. The CDR3 reads CAWGLPLQRTLTYEQYF. As DNA, the CDR3 is TGTGCCTGGGGACTCCCGCTGCAGAGGACTTTGACCTACGAGCAGTACTTC. The chain recombines TRBV30 with TRBJ2-7; D perhaps matches TRBD2 (5 bases). The germline gives CDR1 GTSNPN, CDR2 SVGIG (reference sequence). The CDR3 consists of 17 residues. Deletions cut 5 bases from V and 2 bases from J, with 25 bases between.

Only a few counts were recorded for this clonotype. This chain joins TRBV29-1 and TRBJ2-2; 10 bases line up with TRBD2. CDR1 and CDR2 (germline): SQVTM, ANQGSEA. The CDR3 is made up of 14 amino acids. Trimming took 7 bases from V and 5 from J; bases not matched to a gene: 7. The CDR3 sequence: CSATAGGLTGELFF. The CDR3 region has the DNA TGCAGCGCCACAGCGGGAGGGTTAACCGGGGAGCTGTTTTTT.

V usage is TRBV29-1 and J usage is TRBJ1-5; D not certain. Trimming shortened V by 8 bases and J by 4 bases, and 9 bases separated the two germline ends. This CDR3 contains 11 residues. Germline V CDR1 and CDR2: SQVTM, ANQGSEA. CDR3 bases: TGCAGCTTGACTTTAAATCAGCCCCAGCATTTT. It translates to CSLTLNQPQHF.

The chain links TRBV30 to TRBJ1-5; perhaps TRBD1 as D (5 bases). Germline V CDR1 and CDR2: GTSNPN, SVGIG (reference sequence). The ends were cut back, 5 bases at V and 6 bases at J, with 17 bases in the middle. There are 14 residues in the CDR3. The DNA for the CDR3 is TGTGCCTGGGATCTTGGGGGAACGGGTCAGCCCCAGCATTTT. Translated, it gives CAWDLGGTGQPQHF.

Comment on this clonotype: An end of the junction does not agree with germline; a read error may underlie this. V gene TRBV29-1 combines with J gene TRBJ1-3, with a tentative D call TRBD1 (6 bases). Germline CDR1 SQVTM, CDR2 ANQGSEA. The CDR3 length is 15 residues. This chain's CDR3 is CSVEDAGASENTIYF. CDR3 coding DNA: TGCAGCGTTGAAGATGCGGGGGCCTCTGAAAACACCATATATTTT.